The 8 T cell receptor beta chains in this list originate from one sample, sequenced in a study of spatial heterogeneity in lung cancer. Study-level points and caveats: Counts of expanded intratumoral alpha and beta TCRs tracked tumor mutation counts.

As to time point: sample taken at primary tumor resection. Their specific antigens are unknown. TCRdb re-analysed the 5' RACE reads in MiXCR, keeping a single row per CDR3 protein. In the table there are some 100,000 distinct CDR3 sequences, about 4.6% of which are singletons. The material sequenced was lung tumor tissue, taken at surgery. The receptors were gathered from a male donor with early-stage non-small cell lung cancer.

At least ten counts were recorded for this clonotype. The chain links TRBV28 to TRBJ1-2; no clear D. Trimming took 5 bases from V and 1 from J, leaving 14 bases between them. CDR1 MDHEN and CDR2 SYDVKM come from the germline V gene. The CDR3 is 15 residues long. The CDR3: CASSPAPHFNYGYTF. The CDR3 coding sequence is TGTGCCAGCAGTCCCGCACCCCATTTTAACTATGGCTACACCTTC.

This clonotype came up many times. The chain has TRBV6-1 and TRBJ1-1; unclear D gene. Germline loops: CDR1 MNHNS, CDR2 SASEGT. The V end was cut by 6 bases, the J end by 6 bases, with 8 bases between. This CDR3 comprises 11 residues. CDR3 loop: CASSYMPEAFF. The CDR3 region has the DNA TGTGCCAGCAGCTACATGCCTGAAGCTTTCTTT.

With regard to this clonotype: A read error is possible here, since a much larger clone lies one base away. The V and J genes are TRBV20-1 and TRBJ2-3; D perhaps matches TRBD2 (5 bases). Germline CDR1 and CDR2: DFQATT and SNEGSKA (reference sequence). The CDR3 runs to 15 residues. CDR3 in amino acids: CSALRRASGTDTQYF. The CDR3 bases are TGCAGCGCCCTTCGGCGGGCGTCGGGCACAGATACGCAGTATTTT.

This clonotype was observed many times. V is TRBV7-9 and J is TRBJ2-3; no reliable D call. Germline V gives CDR1 SEHNR, CDR2 FQNEAQ (reference sequence). Trimming removed 0 bases from V and 0 bases from J, with 10 bases in between. CDR3 length equals 16 residues. CDR3 DNA sequence: TGTGCCAGCAGCTTAGCCCGGCCAGCCAGCACAGATACGCAGTATTTT. Amino acids: CASSLARPASTDTQYF.

The chain couples TRBV13 to TRBJ2-2; no definite D call. V was trimmed by 6 bases and J by 12 bases, leaving 20 bases between them. There are 14 residues in the CDR3. The germline V gene encodes CDR1 PRHDT and CDR2 FYEKMQ (reference sequence). This chain's CDR3 is CASSPTRGVHQLFF. The CDR3 nucleotides read TGTGCCAGCAGTCCAACCCGTGGGGTGCATCAGCTGTTTTTT.

This clonotype turned up a few times. The chain joins TRBV2 to TRBJ2-1; 7 positions agree with TRBD1. This CDR3 contains 15 residues. Germline V gives CDR1 SNHLY, CDR2 FYNNEI. J gave up 15 bases and V 6 bases, and 20 bases lay outside the gene matches. Here the CDR3 reads CASSDRVRRWVNGFF. CDR3 in DNA: TGTGCCAGCAGCGACAGGGTCAGAAGATGGGTTAATGGGTTCTTC.

This clonotype was counted ten times or more. CDR3 in amino acids: CASSLESVWKFF. For the CDR3, the DNA is TGTGCCAGCAGTTTAGAGAGTGTGTGGAAGTTCTTC. J is TRBJ2-1 and V is TRBV28, with D uncertain. The CDR3 has 12 residues. Per the germline V gene, CDR1 is MDHEN and CDR2 is SYDVKM. V was shortened by 2 bases and J by 14 bases, with 13 bases between the two germline ends. Based on the CDR3 plus reference TRBV28 and TRBJ2-1, the full variable domain is DVKVTQSSRYLVKRTGEKVFLECVQDMDHENMFWYRQDPGLGLRLIYFSYDVKMKEKGDIPEGYSVSREKKERFSLILESASTNQTSMYLCASSLESVWKFFGPGTRLTVL.

In this sample, this clonotype turned up many times. The chain links TRBV28 to TRBJ1-5; D is unresolved. The CDR3 length is 12 residues. The germline gives CDR1 MDHEN, CDR2 SYDVKM. V lost 10 bases and J lost 4, with 11 bases in between. CDR3 sequence (DNA): TGTGCCACCTCCGTTTCAAATCAGCCCCAGCATTTT. Encoded protein: CATSVSNQPQHF.